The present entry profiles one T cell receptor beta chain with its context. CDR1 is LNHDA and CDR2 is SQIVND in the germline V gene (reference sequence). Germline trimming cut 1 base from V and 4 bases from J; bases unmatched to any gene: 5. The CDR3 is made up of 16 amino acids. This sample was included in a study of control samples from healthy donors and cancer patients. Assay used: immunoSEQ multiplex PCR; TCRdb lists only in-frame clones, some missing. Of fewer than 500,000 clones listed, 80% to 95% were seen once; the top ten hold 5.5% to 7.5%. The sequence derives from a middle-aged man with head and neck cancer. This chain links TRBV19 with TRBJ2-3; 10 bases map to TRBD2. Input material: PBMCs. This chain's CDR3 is CASSIGAGGPSDTQYF. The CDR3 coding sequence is TGTGCCAGTAGTATAGGAGCGGGGGGGCCATCAGATACGCAGTATTTT.